This T cell receptor (beta chain) was identified during a study of blood T cell repertoires in COVID-19. Whole-study context: PBMCs, B-cell-depleted T cells, or T cells were the source of the cDNA or gDNA that made up the material.

TCRdb keeps only in-frame clones here, not all; method: immunoSEQ multiplex PCR. Among around 190,000 clones, roughly 87% were seen once, and the ten largest hold about a tenth. Participant ages covered about 18 to 89 years across around 25 US areas. V was pared by 2 bases and J by 0 bases, with 12 bases between. The CDR3 spans 16 residues. In germline, CDR1 is SGHRS, CDR2 YFSETQ. The chain recombines TRBV5-1 with TRBJ1-3; D is uncertain. The TCR was taken from a man younger than 35 with acute COVID-19. Sequenced: PBMCs or T cells enriched from blood (not recorded which). The chain's CDR3 is CASSLDISYSGNTIYF. The CDR3 DNA is TGCGCCAGCAGCTTAGACATATCCTACTCTGGAAACACCATATATTTT.